This T cell receptor beta chain is drawn from a study of T-cell reconstitution after alpha-beta-depleted transplantation in children. Trimming stripped 3 bases from V and 3 bases from J, with 0 bases between. This CDR3 spans 11 amino acids. Germline V gives CDR1 LGHDT, CDR2 YNNKEL (reference sequence). Preparation of the TCRbeta library used unique molecular identifiers. Each CDR3 protein gets one entry after TCRdb re-called the PCR reads with MiXCR. The sample includes around 100,000 distinct CDR3 sequences, under 13% of them seen just once. The sequence was obtained from a boy younger than 10 with acute lymphoblastic leukemia, due to receive a stem cell transplant. The V call is TRBV3-1, the J call TRBJ2-1, with unresolved D. The specimen comprised PBMCs, sampled before TCRalphabeta/CD19-depleted stem cell transplant. CDR3: CASSHYNEQFF. The CDR3 bases are TGTGCCAGCAGCCACTACAATGAGCAGTTCTTC.